Listed here are 22 T cell receptor beta chains from one sample, sequenced in a study of T cells in Graves' hyperthyroidism and ophthalmopathy. What was amplified from RNA transcripts were TCR beta CDR3 regions. TCR CDR3 regions were first amplified by RT-PCR with HTBI primers. TCRdb itself ran the multiplex PCR reads through MiXCR, one entry per CDR3 protein. The repertoire has nearly 600,000 distinct CDR3 sequences, around 14% of them found once; the top ten carry around 7%. What was sequenced was blood. Receptors were obtained from a woman aged 18-35 years with Graves' ophthalmopathy.

Concerning this clonotype itself: Given a much more abundant clone one base away, this may be a read error. Without the conserved terminal phenylalanine or tryptophan, this CDR3 likely stems from a read error. The chain uses TRBV12-3 or TRBV12-4 and TRBJ2-2; 9 nucleotides match TRBD1. The CDR3 totals 16 residues. After removal of 5 bases from V and 1 base from J, the junction contained 5 bases not matched to a gene. In DNA form, the CDR3 reads TGTGCCAGCAGTCCCGGGACAGGGCTGAACACCGGGGAGCTGTTTTCT. Translating it yields CASSPGTGLNTGELFS.

This clonotype was seen repeatedly, ten times or more. The chain has TRBV28 and TRBJ1-1; D call uncertain. In germline, CDR1 is MDHEN, CDR2 SYDVKM. CDR3 size: 14 residues. V was cut by 3 bases and J by 1 base, with 9 bases left in between. The CDR3 sequence is CASSFQIENTEAFF. The CDR3 DNA reads as TGTGCCAGCAGTTTCCAGATAGAGAACACTGAAGCTTTCTTT.

A few counts support this clonotype. This chain joins TRBV12-5 and TRBJ1-5; D is perhaps TRBD1 (5 bases). This CDR3 comprises 19 residues. The germline V gene encodes CDR1 LGHNT and CDR2 FRNRAP. Trimming took 0 bases from V and 3 from J, leaving 21 bases between them. CDR3 sequence reads: CASGLVFKSGNKTNQPQHF. In nucleotides, the CDR3 is TGTGCTAGTGGTTTGGTATTCAAATCAGGGAACAAGACCAATCAGCCCCAGCATTTT. Looking up the rest from reference TRBV12-5 and TRBJ1-5 gives the full variable domain: DARVTQTPRHKVTEMGQEVTMRCQPILGHNTVFWYRQTMMQGLELLAYFRNRAPLDDSGMPKDRFSAEMPDATLATLKIQPSEPRDSAVYFCASGLVFKSGNKTNQPQHFGDGTRLSIL.

This clonotype was observed at least ten times. The J gene is TRBJ1-6, the V gene TRBV12-3 or TRBV12-4, with D perhaps matching TRBD1 (6 bases). V was cut by 5 bases and J by 9 bases, with 14 bases left in between. The CDR3 runs 14 residues. This chain's CDR3 is CASSPLDSISPLHF. The CDR3 DNA sequence: TGTGCCAGCAGTCCCTTGGACAGTATTTCACCCCTCCACTTT.

This clonotype was seen many times. The J gene is TRBJ1-1, the V gene TRBV11-2; TRBD1 is a possible D gene (5 bases). Trimming left V 5 bases short and J 5 bases short, with 12 bases between. The germline V gene has CDR1 SGHAT and CDR2 FQNNGV. There are 13 residues in the CDR3. For the CDR3, the DNA is TGTGCCAGCAGCCCAGGGAGGTTGACTGAAGCTTTCTTT. It specifies CASSPGRLTEAFF. The full variable domain, with the rest looked up from reference TRBV11-2 and TRBJ1-1, is EAGVAQSPRYKIIEKRQSVAFWCNPISGHATLYWYQQILGQGPKLLIQFQNNGVVDDSQLPKDRFSAERLKGVDSTLKIQPAKLEDSAVYLCASSPGRLTEAFFGQGTRLTVV.

At least ten counts were recorded for this clonotype. The genes are TRBV6-1 and TRBJ2-1; D gene ambiguous. Germline V gives CDR1 MNHNS, CDR2 SASEGT. V lost 1 base to trimming and J lost 9 bases, with 10 bases between them. The CDR3 loop spans 13 amino acids. The CDR3 reads CASSEEPGGEQFF. The CDR3 nucleotides read TGTGCCAGCAGTGAAGAGCCCGGCGGTGAGCAGTTCTTC.

The sample holds many counts of this clonotype. J is TRBJ2-5 and V is TRBV2; D is uncertain. Trimming took 7 bases from V and 5 from J, leaving 14 bases between them. CDR3 length: 13 residues. Per germline, CDR1 SNHLY and CDR2 FYNNEI. The CDR3 reads CASTADPGETQYF. CDR3 in DNA: TGTGCCAGCACCGCCGACCCTGGCGAGACCCAGTACTTC.

The chain couples TRBV6-5 to TRBJ1-2; 9 bases map to TRBD1. Germline V CDR1 and CDR2: MNHEY, SVGAGI. V gave up 2 bases and J gave up 5 bases; unmatched junction bases: 6. The CDR3 runs 15 residues. CDR3 coding DNA: TGTGCCAGCAGTTACCCGGGACAGGGAGAATATGGCTACACCTTC. Translating it yields CASSYPGQGEYGYTF.

This clonotype was detected many times. CDR3 sequence (DNA): TGTGCCAGCAGTCCAGGACACTCCCTCTCCTACGAGCAGTACTTC. This sequence encodes CASSPGHSLSYEQYF. The V call is TRBV6-1, the J call TRBJ2-7, with a possible D match to TRBD1 (5 bases). The V end was cut by 5 bases, the J end by 0 bases, with 14 bases between. Germline CDR1 MNHNS, CDR2 SASEGT. The CDR3 is 15 residues long.

This clonotype was observed many times. V usage is TRBV7-8 and J usage is TRBJ2-1; 7 bases map to TRBD1. The junction had 4 bases not matched to a gene; V was cut back by 5 bases and J by 0 bases. The CDR3 consists of 15 residues. The germline gives CDR1 SGHVS, CDR2 FQNEAQ. The CDR3 reads CASSARGSSYNEQFF. CDR3 DNA: TGTGCCAGCAGCGCCAGGGGGAGCTCCTACAATGAGCAGTTCTTC. Variable domain in full (rest from reference TRBV7-8 and TRBJ2-1): GAGVSQSPRYKVAKRGQDVALRCDPISGHVSLFWYQQALGQGPEFLTYFQNEAQLDKSGLPSDRFFAERPEGSVSTLKIQRTQQEDSAVYLCASSARGSSYNEQFFGPGTRLTVL.

This clonotype was found many times. The gene calls are TRBV5-5 and TRBJ1-1; D might be TRBD1 (5 bases). V dropped 4 bases and J dropped 3 bases, with 16 bases sitting between them. This CDR3 is 15 amino acids long. CDR1 is SGHKS and CDR2 is YYEKEE in the germline V gene (reference sequence). The CDR3 spells CASSPFRQGDTEAFF. DNA of the CDR3: TGTGCCAGCAGCCCCTTCCGCCAGGGTGACACTGAAGCTTTCTTT.

This clonotype has ten or more counts. The chain's CDR3 is CASSRGTSGQETQYF. For the CDR3, the DNA is TGTGCCAGCAGCCGCGGGACTAGCGGACAAGAGACCCAGTACTTC. This rearrangement joins TRBV11-2 to TRBJ2-5; TRBD2 aligns across 11 bases. The V gene end was trimmed by 5 bases and the J gene end by 2 bases; junction bases not matched to a gene: 4. Germline V gives CDR1 SGHAT, CDR2 FQNNGV. The CDR3 is 15 amino acids.

V gene TRBV11-3 combines with J gene TRBJ2-1; maybe TRBD2 (6 bases). Germline lookup yields CDR1 SGHNT and CDR2 YENEEA. V was trimmed by 2 bases and J by 10 bases, leaving 15 bases between them. CDR3 length: 14 amino acids. This CDR3 is CASSLYGRGTEQFF. CDR3 sequence (DNA): TGTGCCAGCAGCTTATACGGGAGAGGAACAGAGCAGTTCTTC.

The chain recombines TRBV12-5 with TRBJ2-1; weak D call: TRBD1 (6 bases). Germline V gives CDR1 LGHNT, CDR2 FRNRAP. Trimming left V 1 base short and J 4 bases short, with 11 bases between. This CDR3 spans 15 amino acids. For the CDR3, the DNA is TGTGCTAGTGGTTTGGCAAACAGGGTATACAATGAGCAGTTCTTC. Its translation is CASGLANRVYNEQFF.

The chain carries TRBV6-5 and TRBJ2-1, with D tentatively TRBD1 (7 bases). The V end lost 0 bases, the J end lost 5 bases, and 11 bases lay between the germline ends. The CDR3 length is 15 residues. The germline CDR1 and CDR2 sequences are MNHEY and SVGAGI. The CDR3 loop is CASSYSGGQNNEQFF. The CDR3 region has the DNA TGTGCCAGCAGTTACTCGGGGGGACAGAACAATGAGCAGTTCTTC.

This clonotype showed up just a few times. This sequence joins TRBV6-1 and TRBJ1-3, with D perhaps matching TRBD1 (5 bases). V lost 8 bases to trimming and J lost 0 bases, with 14 bases between them. The CDR3 spans 15 residues. From germline, CDR1 is MNHNS and CDR2 SASEGT. As DNA, the CDR3 is TGTGCCAGCGGCACAGGTATTTTCTCTGGAAACACCATATATTTT. Its translation: CASGTGIFSGNTIYF.

This clonotype has a count of ten or more. CDR3 nucleotide sequence: TGTGCCAGCAGCGGACGTGAGGCGAATTCACCCCTCCACTTT. Encoded protein: CASSGREANSPLHF. This rearrangement joins TRBV3-1 to TRBJ1-6; D remains unclear. V shed 5 bases and J shed 7 bases, with 12 bases lying between them. The germline gives CDR1 LGHDT, CDR2 YNNKEL (reference sequence). The CDR3 is 14 residues long.

V gene TRBV5-1 combines with J gene TRBJ2-1; D might be TRBD1 or TRBD2, each matching 5 bases. Per germline, CDR1 SGHRS and CDR2 YFSETQ. CDR3 length equals 10 residues. V shed 7 bases and J shed 16 bases, with 15 bases lying between them. The CDR3: CASSRVGTFF. CDR3 sequence (DNA): TGCGCCAGCTCCAGAGTGGGGACCTTCTTC.

This clonotype was detected many times. The chain joins TRBV29-1 to TRBJ2-5, with a tentative D call TRBD1 (6 bases). Germline values: CDR1 SQVTM, CDR2 ANQGSEA. Trimming took off 6 bases at V and 1 base at J, with 18 bases between the two ends. CDR3 size: 15 residues. CDR3 loop: CSVWDTYTAQETQYF. The CDR3, as DNA: TGCAGCGTGTGGGACACCTACACCGCCCAAGAGACCCAGTACTTC.

This clonotype was recorded many times. The chain employs TRBV12-3 or TRBV12-4 and TRBJ2-2; 10 bases are a match to TRBD2. J gave up 3 bases and V 5 bases, and 6 bases lay outside the gene matches. The CDR3 is made up of 16 amino acids. This CDR3 is CASSTPSGRDTGELFF. The CDR3 nucleotides read TGTGCCAGCAGTACTCCCAGCGGGAGGGACACCGGGGAGCTGTTTTTT.

This clonotype showed up many times. The chain carries TRBV20-1 and TRBJ2-3, with 9 positions matching TRBD2. This CDR3 contains 16 residues. Germline trimming cut 6 bases from V and 2 bases from J; bases unmatched to any gene: 12. Germline lookup yields CDR1 DFQATT and CDR2 SNEGSKA (reference sequence). The CDR3, as DNA: TGCAGTGCCTTCCCTACTAGCGGGCTAGACACAGATACGCAGTATTTT. This translates into CSAFPTSGLDTDTQYF.

Only a few counts were recorded for this clonotype. This clone may be a read error of a much larger clone one base away. The rearrangement links TRBV27 to TRBJ1-5; TRBD1 aligns across 9 bases. V trimming: 6 bases; J trimming: 0 bases; junction bases outside the gene matches: 3. CDR3 length: 15 residues. CDR1 is MNHEY, CDR2 SMNVEV, per germline (reference sequence). CDR3: CASRWTGDSNQPQHF. The CDR3 DNA sequence: TGTGCCAGCAGGTGGACAGGGGATAGCAATCAGCCCCAGCATTTT.